The 4 T cell receptor beta chains reported below all come from one sample, sequenced in a study of control samples from healthy donors and cancer patients. Libraries were prepared by immunoSEQ multiplex PCR; TCRdb keeps only in-frame clonotypes and omits some of them. Of some 130,000 clones listed, approximately 92% are singletons. The sequencing sample was made of blood. The receptor source for this set is a man aged 18 to 35 in good health.

The chain has TRBV21-1 and TRBJ1-3. TRBV21-1 is listed as a pseudogene. The CDR3 runs to 15 residues. Written as DNA, the CDR3 is TGTGCCAGCAGCAGGGGACGGAGCTCTGGAAACACCATATATTTT. Protein product: CASSRGRSSGNTIYF.

On this clone: Other DNA sequences of this sample code for an identical CDR3. The V and J genes are TRBV2 and TRBJ1-2; D may be TRBD1 (6 bases). Germline loops: CDR1 SNHLY, CDR2 FYNNEI. Deletions cut 4 bases from V and 3 bases from J, with 15 bases between. This CDR3 has 15 residues. CDR3 sequence: CASSGGQGGDYGYTF. In nucleotides, the CDR3 is TGTGCCAGCAGTGGGGGGCAGGGTGGAGACTATGGCTACACCTTC.

The chain combines TRBV2 with TRBJ1-2; 8 positions match TRBD1. Germline values: CDR1 SNHLY, CDR2 FYNNEI. The junction had 11 bases not matched to a gene; V was cut back by 11 bases and J by 3 bases. CDR3 length: 14 residues. The CDR3 bases are TGTGCCTACCGGAAAGGACAGGGCGACTATGGCTACACCTTC. This codes for CAYRKGQGDYGYTF.

The V and J genes are TRBV6-1 and TRBJ2-7; no reliable D call. This CDR3 has 13 amino acids. The germline V gene has CDR1 MNHNS and CDR2 SASEGT. V lost 3 bases to trimming and J lost 0 bases, with 6 bases between them. CDR3 region: CASSDSFSYEQYF. CDR3 nucleotides: TGTGCCAGCAGTGACAGCTTCTCCTACGAGCAGTACTTC.